Below are 30 T cell receptor beta chains sequenced from a single sample in a study of blood T cell repertoires in COVID-19. Assay used: immunoSEQ multiplex PCR; TCRdb lists only in-frame clones, some missing. Of 58,000 or so clones in the sample, around 74% are singletons; the top ten hold 28%. The sequencing input was peripheral blood. These receptors came from a woman older than 75 with acute or convalescent COVID-19.

This clone appeared many times. The genes are TRBV19 and TRBJ2-2; D is possibly TRBD1 (5 bases). CDR1 LNHDA and CDR2 SQIVND come from the germline V gene (reference sequence). The CDR3 is 13 amino acids. Trimming removed 4 bases from V and 6 bases from J, with 9 bases in between. The CDR3: CASSSGHAGELFF. In DNA form, the CDR3 reads TGTGCCAGTAGTAGTGGACACGCCGGGGAGCTGTTTTTT.

This chain joins TRBV10-3 and TRBJ2-7, with TRBD2 matching over 8 bases. Germline V gene sequence: CDR1 ENHRY, CDR2 SYGVKD. V lost 10 bases to trimming and J lost 0 bases; unmatched junction nucleotides: 8. CDR3 length equals 14 residues. In nucleotides, the CDR3 is TGTGCCACGGTTGGGCGGGAGGCCTCCTACGAGCAGTACTTC. Its translation is CATVGREASYEQYF.

The rearrangement joins TRBV27 to TRBJ2-1, with TRBD2 identical over 12 bases. The CDR3 covers 13 residues. CDR1 is MNHEY and CDR2 is SMNVEV in the germline V gene (reference sequence). Trimming cost V 6 bases and J 8 bases; bases outside gene matches: 2. The CDR3 DNA sequence: TGTGCCAGCAGCAGACTAGCGGGAGATGAGCAGTTCTTC. Translated, it gives CASSRLAGDEQFF.

This clone was seen at least ten times. The rearrangement links TRBV7-2 to TRBJ2-7; 7 positions agree with TRBD1. CDR1 and CDR2 (germline): SGHTA, FQGNSA. V lost 5 bases and J lost 0; bases outside the gene matches: 7. The CDR3 consists of 15 residues. As DNA, the CDR3 is TGTGCCAGCAGCCCCAGGGCAGGGGGCTCCTACGAGCAGTACTTC. It yields the protein CASSPRAGGSYEQYF.

This clone was seen a single time. The gene calls are TRBV19 and TRBJ2-7; 8 bases align to TRBD2. The CDR3 has 15 residues. The trim removed 5 bases at V and 2 bases at J, leaving 8 bases unmatched. Germline lookup yields CDR1 LNHDA and CDR2 SQIVND (reference sequence). CDR3 amino acids: CASSPLAGLAYEQYF. The CDR3 nucleotides read TGTGCCAGTAGTCCCCTAGCGGGTCTAGCCTACGAGCAGTACTTC. Using reference TRBV19 and TRBJ2-7 for the parts outside the CDR3, the full variable domain is DGGITQSPKYLFRKEGQNVTLSCEQNLNHDAMYWYRQDPGQGLRLIYYSQIVNDFQKGDIAEGYSVSREKKESFPLTVTSAQKNPTAFYLCASSPLAGLAYEQYFGPGTRLTVT.

The chain is built from TRBV11-2 and TRBJ2-7; 13 positions agree with TRBD2. The CDR3 sequence is 15 residues long. V lost 2 bases, J lost 5 bases, and 3 bases stayed unmatched. Looked up from germline, CDR1 is SGHAT and CDR2 is FQNNGV. The CDR3 protein is CASSLSGLAGNEQYF. The CDR3 region has the DNA TGTGCCAGCAGCTTATCGGGACTAGCGGGGAACGAGCAGTACTTC.

The chain carries TRBV5-8 and TRBJ1-6; TRBD1 agrees at 7 bases. The germline gives CDR1 SGHTS, CDR2 YDEGEE. The CDR3 has 16 amino acids. With 0 bases clipped from V and 10 bases from J, the junction kept 10 bases outside the gene matches. CDR3 sequence reads: CASSLESTGIRSPLHF. In nucleotides, the CDR3 is TGTGCCAGCAGCTTGGAGTCGACAGGGATTCGGTCACCCCTCCACTTT.

This sequence joins TRBV7-2 and TRBJ1-3, with 10 bases matching TRBD1. This CDR3 has 16 amino acids. The germline gives CDR1 SGHTA, CDR2 FQGNSA. The V and J ends lost 3 bases and 2 bases, in that order; junction bases with no gene match: 4. CDR3: CASSFPTGGPGNTIYF. The CDR3 DNA sequence: TGTGCCAGCAGCTTTCCGACAGGGGGCCCTGGAAACACCATATATTTT.

The V and J genes are TRBV27 and TRBJ2-7, with 7 bases aligning to TRBD2. Germline CDR1 reads MNHEY; CDR2 reads SMNVEV (reference sequence). The length of the CDR3 is 12 residues. Germline trimming cut 1 base from V and 6 bases from J; bases unmatched to any gene: 0. The CDR3 sequence: CASSLWGGEQYF. CDR3 nucleotides: TGTGCCAGCAGTTTATGGGGGGGCGAGCAGTACTTC.

J is TRBJ1-1 and V is TRBV5-1; possibly TRBD1 for D (6 bases). Trimming shortened V by 4 bases and J by 1 base, and 11 bases separated the two germline ends. From germline, CDR1 is SGHRS and CDR2 YFSETQ. CDR3 length equals 14 residues. The CDR3 reads CASSLGQANTEAFF. DNA of the CDR3: TGCGCCAGCAGCCTGGGACAAGCGAACACTGAAGCTTTCTTT. The full variable domain, its missing parts supplied by reference TRBV5-1 and TRBJ1-1, is KAGVTQTPRYLIKTRGQQVTLSCSPISGHRSVSWYQQTPGQGLQFLFEYFSETQRNKGNFPGRFSGRQFSNSRSEMNVSTLELGDSALYLCASSLGQANTEAFFGQGTRLTVV.

The chain joins TRBV28 to TRBJ2-7; possibly TRBD2 for D (6 bases). The CDR3 contains 14 residues. CDR1 is MDHEN, CDR2 SYDVKM, per germline. V was clipped by 5 bases and J by 2 bases, with 13 bases between them. The CDR3 coding sequence is TGTGCCAGCAGTACGGGACTCCTAACCTACGAGCAGTACTTC. It codes for CASSTGLLTYEQYF.

This clone was observed a handful of times. The V and J genes are TRBV7-8 and TRBJ1-5; D might be TRBD1 (5 bases). V shed 5 bases and J shed 3 bases, with 17 bases lying between them. The CDR3 is 16 amino acids. Looked up from germline, CDR1 is SGHVS and CDR2 is FQNEAQ. CDR3 region: CASSPVGGGDNQPQHF. The DNA of the CDR3 is TGTGCCAGCAGCCCAGTAGGCGGGGGGGACAATCAGCCCCAGCATTTT. The variable domain in full, with the rest retrieved from reference TRBV7-8 and TRBJ1-5, is GAGVSQSPRYKVAKRGQDVALRCDPISGHVSLFWYQQALGQGPEFLTYFQNEAQLDKSGLPSDRFFAERPEGSVSTLKIQRTQQEDSAVYLCASSPVGGGDNQPQHFGDGTRLSIL.

The rearrangement joins TRBV5-1 to TRBJ2-1, with D perhaps matching TRBD2 (6 bases). CDR1 and CDR2 from the germline V gene are SGHRS and YFSETQ. The CDR3 loop spans 13 amino acids. Trimming took off 2 bases at V and 6 bases at J, with 9 bases between the two ends. The CDR3 reads CASSFAGINEQFF. CDR3 sequence (DNA): TGCGCCAGCAGCTTTGCGGGAATCAATGAGCAGTTCTTC.

This chain joins TRBV12-2 and TRBJ2-7; the DNA was not used to check the table's D call, TRBD2. TRBV12-2 is assigned pseudogene status. This CDR3 comprises 20 residues. CDR3 loop: CASRLKNSGITDFPIYEQYF. The CDR3 DNA reads TGTGCAAGTCGCCTCAAAAATAGCGGCATAACCGACTTTCCCATCTACGAGCAGTACTTC.

The DNA of the CDR3 is TGTGCCAGCAGTTCCCCGCGGGGCCGGCAAGAGACCCAGTACTTC. Encoded protein: CASSSPRGRQETQYF. The V and J genes are TRBV6-2 or TRBV6-3 and TRBJ2-5; D is possibly TRBD2 (6 bases). V was cut by 4 bases and J by 2 bases, with 14 bases left in between. The CDR3 contains 15 residues. The germline gives CDR1 MNHEY, CDR2 SVGEGT.

The genes are TRBV6-5 and TRBJ2-7; 8 bases are a match to TRBD1. Germline values: CDR1 MNHEY, CDR2 SVGAGI. This CDR3 region has 15 residues. With V trimmed by 6 bases and J by 2 bases, 9 bases remained unmatched. Here the CDR3 DNA reads TGTGCCAGCAGAGACAGGGGTTTTGGCCCCTACGAGCAGTACTTC. Translation: CASRDRGFGPYEQYF.

This clone has a handful of counts. The chain carries TRBV7-2 and TRBJ1-5; 9 nucleotides align to TRBD1. CDR1 and CDR2 (germline): SGHTA, FQGNSA. V lost 3 bases and J lost 2; bases outside the gene matches: 11. This CDR3 region has 18 residues. The CDR3 region is CASSLTRTGVIGNQPQHF. The CDR3 nucleotides are TGTGCCAGCAGCTTGACAAGGACAGGGGTTATAGGCAATCAGCCCCAGCATTTT.

This sequence joins TRBV11-3 and TRBJ1-3, with unresolved D. CDR1 and CDR2 from the germline V gene are SGHNT and YENEEA. Trimming shortened V by 0 bases and J by 4 bases, and 4 bases separated the two germline ends. The CDR3 contains 13 residues. The CDR3 DNA sequence: TGTGCCAGCAGCTTAGAAAGCGGAAACACCATATATTTT. This encodes CASSLESGNTIYF.

The J gene is TRBJ2-5, the V gene TRBV6-6; maybe TRBD2 (7 bases). Germline loops: CDR1 MNHNY, CDR2 SVGAGI (reference sequence). The CDR3 covers 15 residues. The germline V and J ends were trimmed by 5 bases and 2 bases, with 15 bases remaining between them. The CDR3 nucleotides are TGTGCCAGCAGTGGATTAGGGGGGGCTCAAGAGACCCAGTACTTC. It specifies CASSGLGGAQETQYF.

V usage is TRBV24-1 and J usage is TRBJ2-7, with D perhaps matching TRBD1 (5 bases). CDR3 length equals 12 residues. Germline V lookup: CDR1 KGHDR, CDR2 SFDVKD. Trimming took 6 bases from V and 7 from J, leaving 12 bases between them. The CDR3 DNA is TGTGCCACCAGTAACCCCCAGGGTGAGCAGTACTTC. This translates into CATSNPQGEQYF.

This chain links TRBV6-6 with TRBJ2-5, with TRBD2 matching 8 bases. Looked up from germline, CDR1 is MNHNY and CDR2 is SVGAGI (reference sequence). CDR3 length: 16 residues. With 6 bases clipped from V and 2 bases from J, the junction kept 11 bases outside the gene matches. CDR3 protein: CASRLTGLAAQETQYF. The CDR3 DNA reads TGTGCCAGCAGATTAACCGGACTAGCAGCACAAGAGACCCAGTACTTC.

This clone has just a few counts. This rearrangement joins TRBV15 to TRBJ1-5; D possibly corresponds to TRBD1 (5 bases). The germline V gene has CDR1 LNHNV and CDR2 YYDKDF (reference sequence). The length of the CDR3 is 16 residues. The V end lost 2 bases, the J end lost 4 bases, and 15 bases lay between the germline ends. The CDR3 region is CATSRPSMGGNQPQHF. CDR3 DNA: TGTGCCACCAGCAGACCATCAATGGGGGGGAATCAGCCCCAGCATTTT.

CDR3 sequence reads: CASRPRGVNTGELFF. CDR3 nucleotide sequence: TGTGCCAGTAGGCCCAGGGGCGTGAACACCGGGGAGCTGTTTTTT. This chain uses TRBV19 with TRBJ2-2, with D possibly matching TRBD1 (6 bases). Germline V gene sequence: CDR1 LNHDA, CDR2 SQIVND (reference sequence). The CDR3 contains 15 residues. The V end lost 6 bases, the J end lost 1 base, and 12 bases lay between the germline ends. Using reference TRBV19 and TRBJ2-2 for the parts outside the CDR3, the full variable domain is DGGITQSPKYLFRKEGQNVTLSCEQNLNHDAMYWYRQDPGQGLRLIYYSQIVNDFQKGDIAEGYSVSREKKESFPLTVTSAQKNPTAFYLCASRPRGVNTGELFFGEGSRLTVL.

Comments on this clone: Other DNA variants within this sample encode the same CDR3. The rearrangement links TRBV6-2 or TRBV6-3 to TRBJ2-7; D unresolved. This CDR3 region has 12 residues. The germline gives CDR1 MNHEY, CDR2 SVGEGT. V dropped 2 bases and J dropped 5 bases, with 7 bases sitting between them. The CDR3 DNA is TGTGCCAGCAGTTACGTTGCTAACGAGCAGTACTTC. Translated: CASSYVANEQYF.

J is TRBJ2-3 and V is TRBV24-1, with 10 nucleotides matching TRBD2. Germline CDR1 reads KGHDR; CDR2 reads SFDVKD. With 9 bases clipped from V and 3 bases from J, the junction kept 11 bases outside the gene matches. This CDR3 region has 16 residues. Here the CDR3 DNA reads TGTGCCACCGCGGTGGCTAGCGGGAGTCAAACAGATACGCAGTATTTT. It translates to CATAVASGSQTDTQYF.

This chain uses TRBV6-5 with TRBJ1-5, with D maybe TRBD1 (6 bases). The germline V gene encodes CDR1 MNHEY and CDR2 SVGAGI. V lost 5 bases, J lost 0 bases, and 8 bases lay in between. This CDR3 has 14 amino acids. The CDR3 sequence: CASSPGDSNQPQHF. The CDR3, as DNA: TGTGCCAGCAGTCCAGGGGATAGCAATCAGCCCCAGCATTTT.

CDR3 nucleotides: TGTGCCAGCAGCCCGGGACTAGCGGGGGACAATGAGCAGTTCTTC. This encodes CASSPGLAGDNEQFF. The chain has TRBV11-3 and TRBJ2-1, with 14 bases matching TRBD2. Trimming removed 5 bases from V and 5 bases from J; junction bases left unmatched: 2. The CDR3 is made up of 15 amino acids. The V gene's germline CDR1 is SGHNT and CDR2 YENEEA.

This clone was seen more than once but under ten times. The chain couples TRBV28 to TRBJ2-2; 9 bases are a match to TRBD2. The CDR3 runs to 12 residues. Germline V CDR1 and CDR2: MDHEN, SYDVKM. The CDR3 region has the DNA TGTGTGGCGGGAGGGCATGGCGGGGAGCTGTTTTTT. Its protein is CVAGGHGGELFF. The full variable domain, its missing parts supplied by reference TRBV28 and TRBJ2-2, is DVKVTQSSRYLVKRTGEKVFLECVQDMDHENMFWYRQDPGLGLRLIYFSYDVKMKEKGDIPEGYSVSREKKERFSLILESASTNQTSMYLCVAGGHGGELFFGEGSRLTVL.

J is TRBJ2-2 and V is TRBV5-4, with 7 bases fitting TRBD2. J was trimmed by 1 base and V by 1 base; bases with no gene match: 4. The CDR3 runs to 16 residues. CDR1 is SGHNT and CDR2 is YYREEE in the germline V gene (reference sequence). CDR3 nucleotide sequence: TGTGCCAGCAGCTTGTCGGCTAGCGGGAACACCGGGGAGCTGTTTTTT. Residues: CASSLSASGNTGELFF. The complete variable domain, with remaining parts taken from reference TRBV5-4 and TRBJ2-2, reads ETGVTQSPTHLIKTRGQQVTLRCSSQSGHNTVSWYQQALGQGPQFIFQYYREEENGRGNFPPRFSGLQFPNYSSELNVNALELDDSALYLCASSLSASGNTGELFFGEGSRLTVL.

The rearrangement links TRBV18 to TRBJ2-3; 8 positions agree with TRBD1. This CDR3 region has 16 residues. Germline V lookup: CDR1 KGHSH, CDR2 LQKENI. V was pared by 5 bases and J by 3 bases, with 10 bases of the junction left unmatched. CDR3 amino acids: CASSSTGGLATDTQYF. The CDR3 coding sequence is TGTGCCAGCTCATCTACAGGGGGGCTAGCAACAGATACGCAGTATTTT.